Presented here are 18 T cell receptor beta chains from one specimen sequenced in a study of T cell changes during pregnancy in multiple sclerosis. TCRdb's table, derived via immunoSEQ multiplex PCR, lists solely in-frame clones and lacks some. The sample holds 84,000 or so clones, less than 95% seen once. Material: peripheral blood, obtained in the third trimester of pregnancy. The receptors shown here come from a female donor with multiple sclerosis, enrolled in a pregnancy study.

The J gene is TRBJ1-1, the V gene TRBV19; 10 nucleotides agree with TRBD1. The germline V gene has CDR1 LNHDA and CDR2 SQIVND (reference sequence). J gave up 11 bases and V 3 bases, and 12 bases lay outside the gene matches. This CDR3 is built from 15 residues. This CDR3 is CASSILFDRGLGAFF. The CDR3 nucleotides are TGTGCCAGTAGTATCCTCTTCGACAGGGGGCTCGGGGCTTTCTTT. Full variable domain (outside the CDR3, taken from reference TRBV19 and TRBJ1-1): DGGITQSPKYLFRKEGQNVTLSCEQNLNHDAMYWYRQDPGQGLRLIYYSQIVNDFQKGDIAEGYSVSREKKESFPLTVTSAQKNPTAFYLCASSILFDRGLGAFFGQGTRLTVV.

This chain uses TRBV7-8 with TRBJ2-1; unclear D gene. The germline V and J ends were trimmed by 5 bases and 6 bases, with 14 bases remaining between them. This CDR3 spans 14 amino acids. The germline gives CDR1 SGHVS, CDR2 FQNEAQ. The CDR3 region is CASSPATGPNEQFF. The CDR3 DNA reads TGTGCCAGCAGCCCCGCGACTGGTCCCAATGAGCAGTTCTTC.

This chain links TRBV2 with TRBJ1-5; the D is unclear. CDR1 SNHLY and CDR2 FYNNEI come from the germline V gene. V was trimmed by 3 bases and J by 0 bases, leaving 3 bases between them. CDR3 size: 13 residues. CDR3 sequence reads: CASSDSSNQPQHF. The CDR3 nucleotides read TGTGCCAGCAGTGACAGTAGCAATCAGCCCCAGCATTTT.

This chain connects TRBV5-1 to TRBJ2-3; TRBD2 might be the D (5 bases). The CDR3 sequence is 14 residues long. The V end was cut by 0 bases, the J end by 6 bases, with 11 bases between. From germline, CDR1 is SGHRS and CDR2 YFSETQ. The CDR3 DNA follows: TGCGCCAGCAGCTTGGGGAGCACGGGGGATACGCAGTATTTT. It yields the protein CASSLGSTGDTQYF.

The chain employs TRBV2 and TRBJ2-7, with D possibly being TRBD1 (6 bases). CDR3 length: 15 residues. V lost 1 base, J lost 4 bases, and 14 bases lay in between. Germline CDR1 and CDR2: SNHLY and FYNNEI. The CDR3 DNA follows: TGTGCCAGCAGTGAAGTAGGGCCAGGGGTGTACGAGCAGTACTTC. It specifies CASSEVGPGVYEQYF.

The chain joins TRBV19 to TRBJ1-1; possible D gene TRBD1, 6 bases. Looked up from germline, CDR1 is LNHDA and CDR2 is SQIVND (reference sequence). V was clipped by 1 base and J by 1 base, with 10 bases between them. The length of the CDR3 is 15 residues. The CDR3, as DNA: TGTGCCAGTAGTATAGCGGGGGGGGCGAACACTGAAGCTTTCTTT. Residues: CASSIAGGANTEAFF.

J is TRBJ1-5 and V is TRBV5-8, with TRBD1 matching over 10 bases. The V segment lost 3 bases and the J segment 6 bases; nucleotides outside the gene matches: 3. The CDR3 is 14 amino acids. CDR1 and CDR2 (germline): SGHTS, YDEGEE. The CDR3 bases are TGTGCCAGCAGCTGGGACAGGGGTGCTCAGCCCCAGCATTTT. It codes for CASSWDRGAQPQHF.

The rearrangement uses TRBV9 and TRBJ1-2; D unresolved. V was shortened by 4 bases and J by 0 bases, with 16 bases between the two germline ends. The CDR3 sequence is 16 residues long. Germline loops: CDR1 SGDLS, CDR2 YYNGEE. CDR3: CASSSASGSANYGYTF. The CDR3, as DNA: TGTGCCAGCAGCAGCGCGTCCGGAAGCGCTAACTATGGCTACACCTTC.

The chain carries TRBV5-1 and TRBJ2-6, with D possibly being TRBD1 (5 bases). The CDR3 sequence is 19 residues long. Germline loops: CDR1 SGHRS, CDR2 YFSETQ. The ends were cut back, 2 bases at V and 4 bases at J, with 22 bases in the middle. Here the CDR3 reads CASSFTNQGFRRGANVLTF. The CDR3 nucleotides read TGCGCCAGCAGCTTTACAAATCAGGGTTTCCGTCGAGGGGCCAACGTCCTGACTTTC.

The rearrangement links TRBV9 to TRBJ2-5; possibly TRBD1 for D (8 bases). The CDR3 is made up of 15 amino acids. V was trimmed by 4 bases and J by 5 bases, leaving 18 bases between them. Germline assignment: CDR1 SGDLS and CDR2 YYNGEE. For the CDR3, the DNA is TGTGCCAGCAGCAACAGGGGGGGCGAGGGGGAGACCCAGTACTTC. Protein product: CASSNRGGEGETQYF.

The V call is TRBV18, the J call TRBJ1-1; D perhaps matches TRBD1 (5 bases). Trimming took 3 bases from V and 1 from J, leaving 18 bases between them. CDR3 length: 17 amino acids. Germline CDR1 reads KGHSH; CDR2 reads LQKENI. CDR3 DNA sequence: TGTGCCAGCTCACCCCCCGGGGGAGGGAGGTCGAACACTGAAGCTTTCTTT. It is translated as CASSPPGGGRSNTEAFF.

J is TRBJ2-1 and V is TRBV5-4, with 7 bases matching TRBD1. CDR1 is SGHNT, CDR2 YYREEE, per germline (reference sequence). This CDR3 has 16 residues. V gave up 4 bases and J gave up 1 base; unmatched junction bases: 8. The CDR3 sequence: CASSPKGARSYNEQFF. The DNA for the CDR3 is TGTGCCAGCAGCCCAAAGGGGGCGAGGTCCTACAATGAGCAGTTCTTC. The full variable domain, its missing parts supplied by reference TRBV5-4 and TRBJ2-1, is ETGVTQSPTHLIKTRGQQVTLRCSSQSGHNTVSWYQQALGQGPQFIFQYYREEENGRGNFPPRFSGLQFPNYSSELNVNALELDDSALYLCASSPKGARSYNEQFFGPGTRLTVL.

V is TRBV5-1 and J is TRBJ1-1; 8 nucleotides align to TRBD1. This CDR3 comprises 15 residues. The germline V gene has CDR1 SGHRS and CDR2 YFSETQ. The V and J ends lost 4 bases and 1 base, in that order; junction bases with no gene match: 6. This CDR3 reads CASSLWTGPNTEAFF. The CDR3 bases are TGCGCCAGCAGCCTGTGGACAGGGCCGAACACTGAAGCTTTCTTT.

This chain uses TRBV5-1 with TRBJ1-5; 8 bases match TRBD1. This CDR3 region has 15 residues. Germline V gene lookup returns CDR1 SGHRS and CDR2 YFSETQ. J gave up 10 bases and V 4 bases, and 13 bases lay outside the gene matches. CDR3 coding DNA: TGCGCCAGCAGCACTGGACAGGGAAGGGAACAACCCCAGCATTTT. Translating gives CASSTGQGREQPQHF. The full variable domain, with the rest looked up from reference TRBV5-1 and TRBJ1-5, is KAGVTQTPRYLIKTRGQQVTLSCSPISGHRSVSWYQQTPGQGLQFLFEYFSETQRNKGNFPGRFSGRQFSNSRSEMNVSTLELGDSALYLCASSTGQGREQPQHFGDGTRLSIL.

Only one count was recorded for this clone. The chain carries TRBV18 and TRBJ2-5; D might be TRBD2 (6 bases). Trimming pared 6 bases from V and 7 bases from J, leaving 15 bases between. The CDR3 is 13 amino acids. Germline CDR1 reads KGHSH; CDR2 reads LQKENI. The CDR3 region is CASSGEESRTQYF. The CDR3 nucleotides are TGTGCCAGCTCGGGGGAGGAGTCCCGGACCCAGTACTTC.

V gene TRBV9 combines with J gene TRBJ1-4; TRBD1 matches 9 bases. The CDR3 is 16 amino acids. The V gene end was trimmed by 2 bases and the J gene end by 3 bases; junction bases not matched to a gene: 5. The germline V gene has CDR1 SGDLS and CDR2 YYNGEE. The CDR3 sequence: CASSVRTGASNEKLFF. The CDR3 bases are TGTGCCAGCAGCGTTCGGACAGGGGCCTCTAATGAAAAACTGTTTTTT.

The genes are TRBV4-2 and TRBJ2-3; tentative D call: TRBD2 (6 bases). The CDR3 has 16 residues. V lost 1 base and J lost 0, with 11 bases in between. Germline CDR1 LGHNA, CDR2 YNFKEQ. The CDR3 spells CASSQVVGGSTDTQYF. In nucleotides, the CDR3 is TGTGCCAGCAGCCAAGTTGTGGGGGGAAGCACAGATACGCAGTATTTT.

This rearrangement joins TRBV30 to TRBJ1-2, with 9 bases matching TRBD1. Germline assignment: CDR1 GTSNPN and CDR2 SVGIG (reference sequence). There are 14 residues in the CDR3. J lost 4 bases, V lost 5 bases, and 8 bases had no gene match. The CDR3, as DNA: TGTGCCTGGGCCAGGGACAGGGAGAGCTATGGCTACACCTTC. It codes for CAWARDRESYGYTF.